Listed below are T cell receptor beta chains from one sample, sequenced in a study of blood T cell repertoires in COVID-19. TCRdb's table, derived via immunoSEQ multiplex PCR, lists solely in-frame clones and lacks some. The sample comprises about 200,000 clones, around 83% of which are singletons, and about 9% rests with the top ten. Sequencing was carried out using peripheral blood. The receptors here all came from a man aged 45-60 years with active or convalescent COVID-19. CDR3s include the opening cysteine and the closing phenylalanine or tryptophan. The D gene is left open where the match is weak. Where a row states a size, it is once, few, many or the class of an expanded clone; other rows omit it.

.	.	TRBV11-2	TRBJ1-4	TGTGCCAGCAGCTTACGTTCTGGGGCGTTGGAAAAACTGTTTTTT	CASSLRSGALEKLFF
TRBD2	.	TRBV9	TRBJ2-5	TGTGCCAGCAGCGTAAGTAGCGGGGGAGCGGAGACCCAGTACTTC	CASSVSSGGAETQYF
TRBD2	.	TRBV28	TRBJ2-5	TGTGCCAGCAGTTTAGGGGTTCTAGCGGGAGGTGGAGAAGAGACCCAGTACTTC	CASSLGVLAGGGEETQYF
TRBD1	.	TRBV28	TRBJ1-1	TGTGCCAGCATTCCGGGACAGGGGAGCACTGAAGCTTTCTTT	CASIPGQGSTEAFF
.	.	TRBV10-3	TRBJ1-2	TGTGCCATCAGTGCCTGGACAGCCAGTCCCACCTTC	CAISAWTASPTF
.	.	TRBV7-9	TRBJ2-6	TGTGCCAGCAGCCCAATTCGGGGCTCTGGGGCCAACGTCCTGACTTTC	CASSPIRGSGANVLTF
.	.	TRBV5-1	TRBJ2-4	TGCGCCAGCAGCAAGGACTCTTGGGACATTCAGTACTTC	CASSKDSWDIQYF
.	.	TRBV5-5	TRBJ2-3	TGTGCCAGCAGCTCGTCTAGCACAAGCACAGATACGCAGTATTTT	CASSSSSTSTDTQYF
.	.	TRBV5-1	TRBJ1-2	TGCGCCAGCAGCTTGGGAACAGGCGATAACTATGGCTACACCTTC	CASSLGTGDNYGYTF
.	.	TRBV7-9	TRBJ1-2	TGTGCCAGCAGCCGCCGACAGGCTAACTATGGCTACACCTTC	CASSRRQANYGYTF
TRBD2	once	TRBV14	TRBJ2-1	TGTGCCAGCAGCCCGGGACTAGCGGGAACCACTAGCTCCTACAATGAGCAGTTCTTC	CASSPGLAGTTSSYNEQFF
.	few	TRBV5-1	TRBJ1-2	TGCGCCAGCAGCTTGGGGACAGTCCCAAACTATGGCTACACCTTC	CASSLGTVPNYGYTF
TRBD2	.	TRBV28	TRBJ2-4	TGTGCCAGCTCCGAAGCGGGGGGGGGAAACATTCAGTACTTC	CASSEAGGGNIQYF
.	.	TRBV7-8	TRBJ2-3	TGTGCCAGCAGCTTAGTCGGGGCCTCAGGGGCAGATACGCAGTATTTT	CASSLVGASGADTQYF
.	.	TRBV19	TRBJ1-5	TGTGCCAGTAGTTACAGGGTATGGGGGAATCAGCCCCAGCATTTT	CASSYRVWGNQPQHF
TRBD2	.	TRBV19	TRBJ2-5	TGTGCCAGTAGTATAGGATTTACGGCGGGGGGCCAAGAGACCCAGTACTTC	CASSIGFTAGGQETQYF
TRBD2	.	TRBV11-2	TRBJ2-1	TGTGCCAGCAGCTCCGGGAGCGGGGCCTACAATGAGCAGTTCTTC	CASSSGSGAYNEQFF
TRBD2	.	TRBV19	TRBJ2-5	TGTGCCAGTAGTAGCGGCGGGGGTTACAAATCGCAGGAGACCCAGTACTTC	CASSSGGGYKSQETQYF
.	.	TRBV7-2	TRBJ2-3	TGTGCCAGCAGCTTCCGACTTCCCCCAGATACGCAGTATTTT	CASSFRLPPDTQYF
.	.	TRBV18	TRBJ1-2	TGTGCCAGCTCACCCGCGGAGGGCCTGGATGGCTACACCTTC	CASSPAEGLDGYTF
.	.	TRBV16	TRBJ2-5	TGTGCCAGCAGCCAATCGATTGGCCCCCGATTGCGGGCGGAAGAGACCCAGTACTTC	CASSQSIGPRLRAEETQYF
TRBD2	.	TRBV7-2	TRBJ2-1	TGTGCCAGCAGCTTAGGTTCTAGCGGAGAATACAATGAGCAGTTCTTC	CASSLGSSGEYNEQFF
TRBD1	.	TRBV6-7	TRBJ1-3	TGTGCCAGCAGTTACGCGTGCGGGGACAGGAAAGGAAACACCATATATTTT	CASSYACGDRKGNTIYF
TRBD2	.	TRBV11-2	TRBJ2-2	TGTGCCAGCAGCTTAAGACTAGCGGGAGGGCCGGACACCGGGGAGCTGTTTTTT	CASSLRLAGGPDTGELFF
.	.	TRBV6-2/TRBV6-3	TRBJ1-2	TGTGCCAGCAGTTACCCCCCTCTCGGACAGCCGAACTATGGCTACACCTTC	CASSYPPLGQPNYGYTF
.	.	TRBV5-5	TRBJ2-1	TGTGCCAGCAGCTTTTGGCGGGACCAGTACAATGAGCAGTTCTTC	CASSFWRDQYNEQFF
TRBD1	few	TRBV5-1	TRBJ1-6	TGCGCCAGCGAGGCAGGGGGAGGCGGCTCACCCCTCCACTTT	CASEAGGGGSPLHF
.	few	TRBV5-1	TRBJ1-2	TGCGCCAGCAGCTTGGACCCAGGGGTGGGAGGCTACACCTTC	CASSLDPGVGGYTF
.	.	TRBV7-9	TRBJ1-4	TGTGCCAGCAGCTTAGGGACAGATAATGAAAAACTGTTTTTT	CASSLGTDNEKLFF
.	.	TRBV6-5	TRBJ2-1	TGTGCCAGCAGTTATTTCGACAGGAGCAATGAGCAGTTCTTC	CASSYFDRSNEQFF
TRBD2	.	TRBV7-9	TRBJ2-3	TGTGCCACCCGGGTAGCGGGCCACTCGGGTACGCAGTATTTT	CATRVAGHSGTQYF
.	.	TRBV19	TRBJ1-2	TGTGCCAGTAGTATTGTCATCTACGGGGGTCTCTATGGCTACACCTTC	CASSIVIYGGLYGYTF
.	.	TRBV12-3/TRBV12-4	TRBJ2-5	TGTGCCAGCAGCACCAGGGGAAAGACCCAGTACTTC	CASSTRGKTQYF
TRBD2	.	TRBV7-9	TRBJ2-1	TGTGCCAGCAGCTTAGGAGGGACTAATAATGAGCAGTTCTTC	CASSLGGTNNEQFF
.	.	TRBV4-1	TRBJ1-1	TGCGCCAGCAGCCAATGGTCCGGGTTGAACACTGAAGCTTTCTTT	CASSQWSGLNTEAFF
TRBD2	.	TRBV6-5	TRBJ2-3	TGTGCCAGCAGTCCCCTAGCGGCTAGCACAGATACGCAGTATTTT	CASSPLAASTDTQYF
TRBD2	.	TRBV5-1	TRBJ2-1	TGCGCCAGCAGCTTGTCCCGGGGTAGCGGGGGGGAGGATGAGCAGTTCTTC	CASSLSRGSGGEDEQFF
.	.	TRBV4-2	TRBJ1-5	TGTGCCAGCAGCCAAGATGCAGATCAGCCCCAGCATTTT	CASSQDADQPQHF